The clone carrying this TCR beta chain was detected a few times. These data come from a study of T-cell reconstitution after alpha-beta-depleted transplantation in children. During its preparation, the TCRbeta library received unique molecular identifiers. One entry per CDR3 protein results from TCRdb running MiXCR on the PCR reads. The sample carries a few hundred thousand distinct CDR3 sequences, around 17% recorded once. Trimming shortened V by 5 bases and J by 3 bases, and 9 bases separated the two germline ends. There are 13 residues in the CDR3. Germline V gives CDR1 SGHRS, CDR2 YFSETQ. Sequenced here: PBMCs from the stem cell graft donor, sampled from the stem cell graft. This chain joins TRBV5-1 and TRBJ2-1; no clear D gene. The receptor comes from a human donor who donated a stem cell graft to a child with acute lymphoblastic leukemia. CDR3 loop: CASRIASYNEQFF. The CDR3 coding sequence is TGCGCCAGCAGGATAGCTAGCTACAATGAGCAGTTCTTC.